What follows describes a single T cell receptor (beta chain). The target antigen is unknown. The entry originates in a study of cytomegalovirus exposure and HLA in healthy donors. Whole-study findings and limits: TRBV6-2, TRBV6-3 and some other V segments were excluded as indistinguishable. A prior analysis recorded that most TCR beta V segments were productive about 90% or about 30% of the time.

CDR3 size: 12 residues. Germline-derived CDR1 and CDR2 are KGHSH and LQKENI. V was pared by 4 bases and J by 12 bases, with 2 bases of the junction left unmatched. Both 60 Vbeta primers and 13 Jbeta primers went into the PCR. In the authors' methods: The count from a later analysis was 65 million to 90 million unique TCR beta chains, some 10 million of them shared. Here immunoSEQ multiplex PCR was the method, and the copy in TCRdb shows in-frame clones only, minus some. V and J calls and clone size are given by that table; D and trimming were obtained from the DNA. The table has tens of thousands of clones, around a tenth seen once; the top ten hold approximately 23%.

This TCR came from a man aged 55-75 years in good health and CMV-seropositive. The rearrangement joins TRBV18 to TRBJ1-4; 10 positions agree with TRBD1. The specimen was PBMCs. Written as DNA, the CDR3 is TGTGCCAGCTCACAAGGACAGGGGGAACTGTTTTTT. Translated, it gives CASSQGQGELFF.